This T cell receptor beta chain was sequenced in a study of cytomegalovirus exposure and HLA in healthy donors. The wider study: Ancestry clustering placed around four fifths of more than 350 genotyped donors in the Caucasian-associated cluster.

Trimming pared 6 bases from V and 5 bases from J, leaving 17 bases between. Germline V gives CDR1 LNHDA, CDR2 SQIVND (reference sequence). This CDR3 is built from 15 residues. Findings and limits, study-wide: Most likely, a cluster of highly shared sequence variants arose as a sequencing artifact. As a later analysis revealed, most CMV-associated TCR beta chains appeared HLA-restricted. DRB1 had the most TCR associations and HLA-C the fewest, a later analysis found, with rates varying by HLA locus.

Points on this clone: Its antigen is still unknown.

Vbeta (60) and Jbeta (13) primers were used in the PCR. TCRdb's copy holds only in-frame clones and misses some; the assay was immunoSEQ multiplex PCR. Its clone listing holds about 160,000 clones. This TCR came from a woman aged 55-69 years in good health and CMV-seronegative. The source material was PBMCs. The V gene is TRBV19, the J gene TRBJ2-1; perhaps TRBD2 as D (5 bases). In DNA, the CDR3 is TGTGCCAGTAGGCTTATAAGGGAGACCCACAATGAGCAGTTCTTC. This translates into CASRLIRETHNEQFF.